The sequence of this TCR beta chain was determined in a study of T cell responses to AZD1222 COVID-19 vaccine. Overall study results and limits: Two AZD1222 doses significantly raised spike-specific TCR breadth and depth over controls.

Clones were sequenced by immunoSEQ multiplex PCR, and TCRdb holds only the in-frame ones, with some missing. Of around 110,000 clones in the sample, 85% to 95% were seen once. The CDR3 is made up of 13 amino acids. Germline CDR1 WSHSY, CDR2 SAAADI. Trimming removed 3 bases from V and 8 bases from J, with 11 bases in between. This clone was observed once. Its antigen is not known. The TCR was taken from an adult in good health. V is TRBV10-2 and J is TRBJ2-1; D unclear. Sample: peripheral blood, taken on day 0 of AZD1222 vaccination. This chain's CDR3 is CASSENPRDEQFF. The CDR3 DNA is TGCGCCAGCAGTGAAAATCCACGGGATGAGCAGTTCTTC.